This record concerns one TCR beta chain sequence. The antigen remains unidentified. The data were obtained in a study of cytomegalovirus exposure and HLA in healthy donors. PCR primers comprised 60 Vbeta and 13 Jbeta primers. Assay: immunoSEQ multiplex PCR; the TCRdb copy retains only in-frame clones and omits some. The table includes 150,000 to 200,000 clones, less than 85% detected once. Findings and caveats of the study: The study put 150 to 200 TCR beta chains on its list as cytomegalovirus-associated. Prior analysis indicated that the majority of TCR beta V segments exhibited productivity approximately 87% or approximately 30% of the time. As a later analysis showed, several of the most significant clusters appeared to be linked to common viral pathogens. A cluster of highly shared sequence variants was likely a sequencing artifact.

Sample: PBMCs. The source is a young man in good health and CMV-seronegative.

This chain's CDR3 is CASSLIPGQVNYGYTF. CDR3 nucleotides: TGCGCCAGCAGCTTGATTCCGGGACAGGTTAACTATGGCTACACCTTC. This sequence joins TRBV5-1 and TRBJ1-2, with 8 bases aligning to TRBD1. The CDR3 length is 16 residues. Per germline, CDR1 SGHRS and CDR2 YFSETQ. The J segment lost 1 base and the V segment lost 1 base, leaving 6 bases of the junction unmatched.